This T cell receptor beta chain was found in a study of CD8 T cells in ankylosing spondylitis. Study conclusions and caveats: Disease-linked clones had a CD8+ phenotype and relatively low frequency in peripheral blood. The authors reported significant enrichment of disease-linked clones in matched ankylosing spondylitis synovial fluid. Several highly homologous variants formed a TCR beta motif that appeared characteristic of ankylosing spondylitis blood.

This clonotype has only a few counts. Its antigen is unknown. V was cut by 3 bases and J by 3 bases, with 13 bases left in between. The CDR3 loop spans 14 amino acids. Germline lookup yields CDR1 DFQATT and CDR2 SNEGSKA (reference sequence). Each CDR3 protein gets one entry after TCRdb re-called the 5' RACE reads with MiXCR. Among under 150,000 distinct CDR3 sequences listed, approximately 15% were seen once. This receptor was taken from a female donor with ankylosing spondylitis or in good health (not recorded which). The sequenced material came from blood, either unsorted or a sorted T cell fraction (not recorded which). The chain has TRBV20-1 and TRBJ2-3, with unresolved D. As DNA, the CDR3 is TGCAGTGCTAGCCCTCCCCGCCGGACAGATACGCAGTATTTT. Residues: CSASPPRRTDTQYF.